This is a list of T cell receptor beta chains from one sample in a study of cytomegalovirus exposure and HLA in healthy donors. Sequencing used immunoSEQ multiplex PCR; TCRdb keeps in-frame clones, though not all of them. The sample has more than 100,000 clones, 63% seen once. The sequencing sample was made of PBMCs. The origin of the receptors is a man between 40 and 49 years old in good health and CMV-seropositive. CDR3s include the opening cysteine and the closing phenylalanine or tryptophan. The D gene is left open where the match is weak. Rows may omit the clone size; those that give it use once, few, many or a size class.

v_gene: TRBV4-2; d_gene: TRBD2; j_gene: TRBJ2-7; abundance: NA; CDR3aa: CASSQGAGGPFGEQYF; CDR3nt: TGTGCCAGCAGCCAAGGGGCGGGAGGGCCCTTTGGCGAGCAGTACTTC
v_gene: TRBV27; d_gene: NA; j_gene: TRBJ1-1; abundance: NA; CDR3aa: CASSLGGRDTEAFF; CDR3nt: TGTGCCAGCAGTTTAGGCGGGAGAGACACTGAAGCTTTCTTT
v_gene: TRBV5-6; d_gene: NA; j_gene: TRBJ2-6; abundance: NA; CDR3aa: CASSDKSGANVLTF; CDR3nt: TGTGCCAGCAGCGACAAATCTGGGGCCAACGTCCTGACTTTC
v_gene: TRBV28; d_gene: NA; j_gene: TRBJ2-7; abundance: few; CDR3aa: CASAPRYEQYF; CDR3nt: TGTGCCAGCGCGCCGAGGTACGAGCAGTACTTC
v_gene: TRBV28; d_gene: NA; j_gene: TRBJ2-7; abundance: few; CDR3aa: CASGDQYEQYF; CDR3nt: TGTGCCAGCGGTGATCAGTACGAGCAGTACTTC
v_gene: TRBV27; d_gene: TRBD2; j_gene: TRBJ2-2; abundance: NA; CDR3aa: CASSSSGRNTGELFF; CDR3nt: TGTGCCAGCAGCTCTAGCGGGCGGAACACCGGGGAGCTGTTTTTT
v_gene: TRBV11-3; d_gene: NA; j_gene: TRBJ2-1; abundance: few; CDR3aa: CASSLDQASSYNEQFF; CDR3nt: TGTGCCAGCAGCTTAGATCAGGCCAGCTCCTACAATGAGCAGTTCTTC
v_gene: TRBV7-6; d_gene: NA; j_gene: TRBJ2-1; abundance: NA; CDR3aa: CASSLRGKNEQFF; CDR3nt: TGTGCCAGCAGCCTTAGGGGGAAGAATGAGCAGTTCTTC
v_gene: TRBV15; d_gene: NA; j_gene: TRBJ1-1; abundance: NA; CDR3aa: CATSRYREVQTEAFF; CDR3nt: TGTGCCACCAGCAGGTATCGGGAGGTCCAAACTGAAGCTTTCTTT
v_gene: TRBV18; d_gene: TRBD2; j_gene: TRBJ2-5; abundance: NA; CDR3aa: CASSPPRGGQETQYF; CDR3nt: TGTGCCAGCTCACCCCCCCGGGGGGGCCAAGAGACCCAGTACTTC
v_gene: TRBV2; d_gene: TRBD1; j_gene: TRBJ1-5; abundance: NA; CDR3aa: CASSKGTGGYQPQHF; CDR3nt: TGTGCCAGCAGTAAAGGGACAGGGGGCTATCAGCCCCAGCATTTT
v_gene: TRBV5-4; d_gene: TRBD2; j_gene: TRBJ2-1; abundance: NA; CDR3aa: CASSLKGLDNEQFF; CDR3nt: TGTGCCAGCAGCTTGAAGGGACTAGACAATGAGCAGTTCTTC
v_gene: TRBV5-4; d_gene: NA; j_gene: TRBJ2-5; abundance: NA; CDR3aa: CASSLATAQETQYF; CDR3nt: TGTGCCAGCAGCTTGGCCACAGCTCAAGAGACCCAGTACTTC
v_gene: TRBV6-1; d_gene: NA; j_gene: TRBJ2-2; abundance: NA; CDR3aa: CASSEEGFVGELFF; CDR3nt: TGTGCCAGCAGTGAAGAGGGGTTTGTCGGGGAGCTGTTTTTT
v_gene: TRBV28; d_gene: TRBD1; j_gene: TRBJ2-5; abundance: NA; CDR3aa: CASTAGGRETQYF; CDR3nt: TGTGCCAGCACCGCAGGGGGCAGGGAGACCCAGTACTTC
v_gene: TRBV5-6; d_gene: NA; j_gene: TRBJ2-2; abundance: few; CDR3aa: CASSFFQADTGELFF; CDR3nt: TGTGCCAGCAGCTTTTTCCAGGCCGACACCGGGGAGCTGTTTTTT
v_gene: TRBV6-5; d_gene: NA; j_gene: TRBJ1-1; abundance: NA; CDR3aa: CASSYRGGANTEAFF; CDR3nt: TGTGCCAGCAGTTACCGGGGGGGAGCCAACACTGAAGCTTTCTTT
v_gene: TRBV6-5; d_gene: TRBD1; j_gene: TRBJ1-2; abundance: NA; CDR3aa: CASSRDRGVYGYTF; CDR3nt: TGTGCCAGCAGTAGAGACAGGGGCGTCTATGGCTACACCTTC
v_gene: TRBV5-1; d_gene: NA; j_gene: TRBJ2-5; abundance: NA; CDR3aa: CASSPPGGGTQETQYF; CDR3nt: TGCGCCAGCAGCCCGCCGGGCGGGGGCACTCAAGAGACCCAGTACTTC
v_gene: TRBV6-1; d_gene: TRBD1; j_gene: TRBJ2-7; abundance: few; CDR3aa: CASRDWTGKFYEQYF; CDR3nt: TGTGCCAGCAGAGACTGGACAGGGAAATTCTACGAGCAGTACTTC
v_gene: TRBV5-1; d_gene: NA; j_gene: TRBJ1-1; abundance: once; CDR3aa: CASSLSPGQMNTEAFF; CDR3nt: TGCGCCAGCAGCTTAAGCCCTGGACAGATGAACACTGAAGCTTTCTTT
v_gene: TRBV25-1; d_gene: NA; j_gene: TRBJ2-3; abundance: few; CDR3aa: CASSAFTDTQYF; CDR3nt: TGTGCCAGCAGTGCGTTTACAGATACGCAGTATTTT
v_gene: TRBV18; d_gene: NA; j_gene: TRBJ1-4; abundance: NA; CDR3aa: CASSPTGGGFEKLFF; CDR3nt: TGTGCCAGCTCACCGACCGGTGGGGGGTTTGAAAAACTGTTTTTT
v_gene: TRBV27; d_gene: NA; j_gene: TRBJ1-1; abundance: NA; CDR3aa: CASSLRGWGEAEAFF; CDR3nt: TGTGCCAGCAGTTTACGGGGTTGGGGGGAGGCTGAAGCTTTCTTT
v_gene: TRBV27; d_gene: TRBD2; j_gene: TRBJ2-7; abundance: NA; CDR3aa: CASSLRASGSSLGLYEQYF; CDR3nt: TGTGCCAGCAGTTTACGGGCTAGCGGGAGTAGCCTCGGGCTATACGAGCAGTACTTC
v_gene: TRBV18; d_gene: NA; j_gene: TRBJ2-5; abundance: NA; CDR3aa: CASSPRSAVKETQYF; CDR3nt: TGTGCCAGCTCACCACGGTCAGCGGTCAAAGAGACCCAGTACTTC
v_gene: TRBV9; d_gene: TRBD2; j_gene: TRBJ2-7; abundance: few; CDR3aa: CASSVGSGGYEQYF; CDR3nt: TGTGCCAGCAGCGTCGGTAGCGGGGGGTACGAGCAGTACTTC
v_gene: TRBV9; d_gene: NA; j_gene: TRBJ1-5; abundance: NA; CDR3aa: CASSVNTDQPQHF; CDR3nt: TGTGCCAGCAGCGTCAATACGGATCAGCCCCAGCATTTT
v_gene: TRBV5-6; d_gene: NA; j_gene: TRBJ2-7; abundance: few; CDR3aa: CASSLARGGEQYF; CDR3nt: TGTGCCAGCAGCTTGGCCAGGGGTGGAGAGCAGTACTTC
v_gene: TRBV5-6; d_gene: NA; j_gene: TRBJ2-1; abundance: NA; CDR3aa: CASSTGTALIDEQFF; CDR3nt: TGTGCCAGCAGCACCGGGACTGCTCTGATCGATGAGCAGTTCTTC
v_gene: TRBV7-8; d_gene: NA; j_gene: TRBJ1-5; abundance: NA; CDR3aa: CASSSGFNQPQHF; CDR3nt: TGTGCCAGCAGCTCGGGGTTCAATCAGCCCCAGCATTTT
v_gene: TRBV7-9; d_gene: NA; j_gene: TRBJ1-2; abundance: NA; CDR3aa: CASSSGLMPYGYTF; CDR3nt: TGTGCCAGCAGCTCTGGACTCATGCCGTATGGCTACACCTTC
v_gene: TRBV29-1; d_gene: TRBD2; j_gene: TRBJ2-3; abundance: few; CDR3aa: CSVELSGGADTQYF; CDR3nt: TGCAGCGTTGAACTTAGCGGGGGGGCAGATACGCAGTATTTT
v_gene: TRBV9; d_gene: NA; j_gene: TRBJ2-2; abundance: NA; CDR3aa: CASSDGGNTGELFF; CDR3nt: TGTGCCAGCAGCGACGGTGGGAACACCGGGGAGCTGTTTTTT
v_gene: TRBV15; d_gene: NA; j_gene: TRBJ2-7; abundance: NA; CDR3aa: CATSRDRATAYF; CDR3nt: TGTGCCACCAGCAGAGATCGAGCCACAGCGTACTTC
v_gene: TRBV18; d_gene: TRBD1; j_gene: TRBJ2-7; abundance: NA; CDR3aa: CASSPPGDRGFRYEQYF; CDR3nt: TGTGCCAGCTCACCACCGGGGGACAGGGGGTTTAGGTACGAGCAGTACTTC
v_gene: TRBV19; d_gene: NA; j_gene: TRBJ2-2; abundance: few; CDR3aa: CASSFSGVFGELFF; CDR3nt: TGTGCCAGTAGTTTCTCAGGGGTTTTCGGGGAGCTGTTTTTT
v_gene: TRBV6-1; d_gene: TRBD1; j_gene: TRBJ1-4; abundance: NA; CDR3aa: CASSEGRGPEKLFF; CDR3nt: TGTGCCAGCAGTGAGGGCAGGGGGCCTGAAAAACTGTTTTTT
v_gene: TRBV7-9; d_gene: TRBD1; j_gene: TRBJ1-4; abundance: few; CDR3aa: CASSPGTANEKLFF; CDR3nt: TGTGCCAGCAGCCCCGGGACAGCGAATGAAAAACTGTTTTTT
v_gene: TRBV19; d_gene: NA; j_gene: TRBJ2-7; abundance: NA; CDR3aa: CASSPLGASYEQYF; CDR3nt: TGTGCCAGTAGTCCCCTAGGGGCCTCCTACGAGCAGTACTTC
v_gene: TRBV18; d_gene: NA; j_gene: TRBJ1-1; abundance: NA; CDR3aa: CASSSTATEAFF; CDR3nt: TGTGCCAGCTCATCCACAGCAACTGAAGCTTTCTTT
v_gene: TRBV10-1; d_gene: TRBD1; j_gene: TRBJ1-6; abundance: NA; CDR3aa: CASSPGQDSPLHF; CDR3nt: TGCGCCAGCAGTCCGGGACAGGACTCACCCCTCCACTTT
v_gene: TRBV27; d_gene: NA; j_gene: TRBJ2-1; abundance: NA; CDR3aa: CASSYGDSSYNEQFF; CDR3nt: TGTGCCAGCAGCTACGGGGATAGCTCCTACAATGAGCAGTTCTTC
v_gene: TRBV29-1; d_gene: NA; j_gene: TRBJ2-3; abundance: NA; CDR3aa: CSVDGGGDTQYF; CDR3nt: TGCAGCGTTGACGGTGGTGGAGATACGCAGTATTTT
v_gene: TRBV28; d_gene: TRBD1; j_gene: TRBJ2-3; abundance: NA; CDR3aa: CAHRGHSESTQYF; CDR3nt: TGTGCCCACAGGGGGCACAGTGAGAGTACGCAGTATTTT
v_gene: TRBV7-9; d_gene: TRBD1; j_gene: TRBJ1-2; abundance: NA; CDR3aa: CASSSLTGTVINYGYTF; CDR3nt: TGTGCCAGCAGCTCTTTAACCGGGACAGTAATTAACTATGGCTACACCTTC